The rows below give T cell receptor beta chains drawn from one sample of a study of identical twins. TCRdb re-called the 5' RACE reads with MiXCR, one entry per CDR3 protein. The repertoire holds 600,000 to 700,000 distinct CDR3 sequences, with approximately 21% as singletons. These records were also assigned to another study, of T cells expressing NK-cell markers.

Sequencing was done on a sample of PBMCs. These receptors came from a woman aged 18-35 years in good health. Both conserved end residues are part of each CDR3. D genes are given only for firm matches. Not all rows give a size; the values are once, few, many and, for expanded clones, a class.

>TRBJ2-5|TRBV29-1|11|-|few
TGCAGCGCGCAGGTCTCGGAGACCCAGTACTTC
CSAQVSETQYF
>TRBJ2-7|TRBV7-6|17|TRBD2|-
TGTGCCAGCAGCCGAGCCTTCCCTAGCGGAGGAACCTACGAGCAGTACTTC
CASSRAFPSGGTYEQYF
>TRBJ2-1|TRBV18|17|TRBD2|-
TGTGCCAGCTCACCGGTACTAGCGGGATCAATTGGCAATGAGCAGTTCTTC
CASSPVLAGSIGNEQFF
>TRBJ2-2|TRBV4-2|13|-|few
TGTGCCAGCACAGGGGTAAACACCGGGGAGCTGTTTTTT
CASTGVNTGELFF
>TRBJ2-1|TRBV12-3/TRBV12-4|12|-|few
TGTGCCAGCAGATCGCCTTGGAATGAGCAGTTCTTC
CASRSPWNEQFF
>TRBJ2-3|TRBV6-2/TRBV6-3|12|-|-
TGTGCCAGCAGTTCCTACGAAGATACGCAGTATTTT
CASSSYEDTQYF
>TRBJ2-7|TRBV10-2|16|-|many
TGCGCCAGCAGTGAAGGGAGGCTAGCAGCGCCCTACGAGCAGTACTTC
CASSEGRLAAPYEQYF
>TRBJ2-5|TRBV20-1|13|-|many
TGCAGTGCTAGTTGGGGGTCCCAAGAGACCCAGTACTTC
CSASWGSQETQYF
>TRBJ2-2|TRBV7-2|17|TRBD2|-
TGTGCCAGCAGCTTAGGGGTGGCTAGCGGGAACACCGGGGAGCTGTTTTTT
CASSLGVASGNTGELFF
>TRBJ2-6|TRBV29-1|16|TRBD1|few
TGCAGCGTTGATGGGACAGGGGGATCTGGGGCCAACGTCCTGACTTTC
CSVDGTGGSGANVLTF
>TRBJ2-2|TRBV9|15|TRBD2|-
TGTGCCAGCAGCGTTAGCGGGAGTAAGATCGGGGAGCTGTTTTTT
CASSVSGSKIGELFF
>TRBJ2-3|TRBV5-5|17|-|-
TGTGCCAGCAGCTTCAGAGGGGGGACCCAGGGGAAAGATACGCAGTATTTT
CASSFRGGTQGKDTQYF
>TRBJ2-3|TRBV15|15|TRBD2|-
TGTGCCACCAGCAGACTAGCGGGGGGCACAGATACGCAGTATTTT
CATSRLAGGTDTQYF
>TRBJ2-2|TRBV7-7|18|-|-
TGTGCCAGCAGCTTATTCTCGACTGGGCAGTCTCTCACCGGGGAGCTGTTTTTT
CASSLFSTGQSLTGELFF
>TRBJ2-4|TRBV7-2|13|-|few
TGTGCCAGCAGTGGTCAGGCTTCGAACATTCAGTACTTC
CASSGQASNIQYF
>TRBJ1-2|TRBV7-9|17|TRBD1|many
TGTGCCAGCAGCCCCACACGCAAGGGGGCGCTATCCTATGGCTACACCTTC
CASSPTRKGALSYGYTF